In this sample, the clone carrying this TCR beta chain turned up once. These data belong to a study of cytomegalovirus exposure and HLA in healthy donors. Germline-derived CDR1 and CDR2 are SGDLS and YYNGEE. The CDR3 has 16 amino acids. The germline V and J ends were trimmed by 0 bases and 3 bases, with 15 bases remaining between them. The PCR was carried out with 60 Vbeta primers and 13 Jbeta primers. Assay: immunoSEQ multiplex PCR; the TCRdb copy retains only in-frame clones and omits some. Of 120,000 to 150,000 clones listed, around three quarters were seen once; the top ten hold approximately 2%. This TCR was recovered from a woman in her thirties or forties in good health and CMV-seronegative. What was sequenced was PBMCs. The rearrangement uses TRBV9 and TRBJ1-2; D call uncertain. In nucleotides, the CDR3 is TGTGCCAGCAGCGTAGGAGGAGAAAGAGGATACTATGGCTACACCTTC. This sequence encodes CASSVGGERGYYGYTF. The full variable domain, with the rest looked up from reference TRBV9 and TRBJ1-2, is DSGVTQTPKHLITATGQRVTLRCSPRSGDLSVYWYQQSLDQGLQFLIQYYNGEERAKGNILERFSAQQFPDLHSELNLSSLELGDSALYFCASSVGGERGYYGYTFGSGTRLTVV.